A single sample gave rise to the 22 T cell receptor beta chains below, sequenced in a study of cytomegalovirus exposure and HLA in healthy donors. 60 Vbeta and 13 Jbeta primers were used in PCR. Data came from immunoSEQ multiplex PCR; TCRdb stores just in-frame clones and leaves some out. The sample yields 150,000 to 200,000 clones, more than 60% seen once. Material for sequencing was PBMCs. Receptors were obtained from a woman aged 25 to 39 in good health and CMV-seropositive.

The chain carries TRBV6-5 and TRBJ2-7, with D perhaps matching TRBD1 (6 bases). Germline assignment: CDR1 MNHEY and CDR2 SVGAGI. V gave up 1 base and J gave up 2 bases, with 9 bases separating them. The CDR3 is 14 amino acids. The CDR3 DNA sequence: TGTGCCAGCAGTTACTTCCAGGGGACCTACGAGCAGTACTTC. Translating it yields CASSYFQGTYEQYF.

This sequence joins TRBV2 and TRBJ1-4; 7 positions agree with TRBD1. CDR3 size: 16 residues. V dropped 4 bases and J dropped 6; count of bases not matched to a gene: 11. The germline CDR1 and CDR2 sequences are SNHLY and FYNNEI. CDR3 DNA sequence: TGTGCCAGCAGTGGAGGGTGGGGCAGGGGGGATGAAAAACTGTTTTTT. Protein sequence: CASSGGWGRGDEKLFF.

The V and J genes are TRBV5-1 and TRBJ1-1; D gene ambiguous. The CDR3 extends over 13 amino acids. From germline, CDR1 is SGHRS and CDR2 YFSETQ. The V end was cut by 0 bases, the J end by 8 bases, with 11 bases between. The CDR3 region has the DNA TGCGCCAGCAGCTTGGAATTCGGAGCCGAAGCTTTCTTT. Residues: CASSLEFGAEAFF.

The chain recombines TRBV19 with TRBJ2-5; possible D gene TRBD1, 5 bases. CDR1 and CDR2 from the germline V gene are LNHDA and SQIVND (reference sequence). The CDR3 has 12 residues. The V and J ends lost 8 bases and 2 bases respectively, with 9 bases between them. The CDR3 is CASQGHQETQYF. The CDR3 coding sequence is TGTGCCAGTCAAGGACATCAAGAGACCCAGTACTTC.

The chain uses TRBV19 and TRBJ2-1; D is uncertain. The CDR3 runs 14 residues. Per the germline V gene, CDR1 is LNHDA and CDR2 is SQIVND (reference sequence). Trimming shortened V by 2 bases and J by 4 bases, and 9 bases separated the two germline ends. CDR3 DNA: TGTGCCAGTAGTATAAAACAGAATTACAATGAGCAGTTCTTC. Amino acids: CASSIKQNYNEQFF.

The chain employs TRBV7-6 and TRBJ2-3; D is perhaps TRBD2 (5 bases). V lost 2 bases to trimming and J lost 2 bases, with 11 bases between them. CDR3 length equals 15 residues. CDR1 is SGHVS, CDR2 FNYEAQ, per germline. CDR3: CASSLTLAPTDTQYF. The CDR3 DNA sequence: TGTGCCAGCAGCTTAACTCTAGCCCCCACAGATACGCAGTATTTT.

This chain uses TRBV30 with TRBJ1-2; D possibly corresponds to TRBD1 (5 bases). The length of the CDR3 is 11 residues. V lost 6 bases and J 4 bases, leaving 9 bases between the germline ends. Germline CDR1 and CDR2: GTSNPN and SVGIG (reference sequence). The CDR3 loop reads CACQTVYGYTF. Here the CDR3 DNA reads TGTGCCTGTCAGACAGTCTATGGCTACACCTTC.

The rearrangement links TRBV7-2 to TRBJ1-5, with no clear D. The CDR3 is 15 amino acids. The V gene lost 3 bases and the J gene lost 0 bases, with 9 bases spanning the gap. From germline, CDR1 is SGHTA and CDR2 FQGNSA. CDR3 region: CASSFAGLSNQPQHF. The CDR3 nucleotides read TGTGCCAGCAGCTTCGCAGGACTTAGCAATCAGCCCCAGCATTTT.

The J gene is TRBJ2-7, the V gene TRBV23-1; 8 nucleotides agree with TRBD1. TRBV23-1 is placed among ORFs of uncertain function. CDR3 length: 12 residues. The V and J ends lost 8 bases and 6 bases, in that order; junction bases with no gene match: 6. CDR3 loop: CASARTGCEQYF. In nucleotides, the CDR3 is TGCGCCAGCGCTAGGACAGGGTGCGAGCAGTACTTC.

J is TRBJ2-1 and V is TRBV7-8; weak D call: TRBD2 (5 bases). Trimming left V 1 base short and J 7 bases short, with 17 bases between. The CDR3 is made up of 16 amino acids. CDR1 and CDR2 from the germline V gene are SGHVS and FQNEAQ. The CDR3 region is CASSLGRWEPRNEQFF. CDR3 bases: TGTGCCAGCAGCTTAGGGAGGTGGGAGCCACGGAATGAGCAGTTCTTC.

This clone was counted only a few times. The chain couples TRBV18 to TRBJ1-5; TRBD1 is a possible D gene (5 bases). This CDR3 is built from 15 residues. The V and J ends lost 2 bases and 2 bases respectively, with 10 bases between them. Looked up from germline, CDR1 is KGHSH and CDR2 is LQKENI. The CDR3 reads CASSPGQGGNQPQHF. The CDR3 bases are TGTGCCAGCTCACCAGGGCAAGGGGGCAATCAGCCCCAGCATTTT.

J is TRBJ2-5 and V is TRBV10-1; D gene uncertain. This CDR3 has 13 amino acids. Germline V CDR1 and CDR2: WNHNN, SYGVQD (reference sequence). V was trimmed by 3 bases and J by 1 base, leaving 6 bases between them. The CDR3: CASSDTIQETQYF. The CDR3 region has the DNA TGCGCCAGCAGTGATACTATCCAAGAGACCCAGTACTTC.

V gene TRBV6-6 combines with J gene TRBJ2-3; 9 nucleotides agree with TRBD1. This CDR3 is built from 15 residues. CDR1 and CDR2 (germline): MNHNY, SVGAGI (reference sequence). V was clipped by 5 bases and J by 2 bases; unmatched bases: 5. The CDR3 sequence is CASSRYRGPTDTQYF. The CDR3 DNA follows: TGTGCCAGCAGTCGTTACAGGGGGCCCACAGATACGCAGTATTTT.

The rearrangement joins TRBV6-6 to TRBJ2-7, with a weak D call TRBD2 (6 bases). Per germline, CDR1 MNHNY and CDR2 SVGAGI (reference sequence). The CDR3 contains 11 residues. Trimming removed 5 bases at V and 8 bases at J, with 10 bases between. CDR3 sequence (DNA): TGTGCCAGCAGTCGGGGGACTCAGCAGTACTTC. Protein sequence: CASSRGTQQYF.

The rearrangement uses TRBV23-1 and TRBJ1-1; a possible D gene is TRBD1 (5 bases). TRBV23-1 is recorded as an ORF, its role being uncertain. The V end lost 4 bases, the J end lost 1 base, and 13 bases lay between the germline ends. The CDR3 is 15 residues long. CDR3 region: CASSLYPGKNTEAFF. The CDR3 region has the DNA TGCGCCAGCAGTCTTTATCCAGGGAAGAACACTGAAGCTTTCTTT.

This sequence joins TRBV9 and TRBJ2-7; D perhaps matches TRBD2 (5 bases). V was cut by 4 bases and J by 3 bases, with 14 bases left in between. The V gene's germline CDR1 is SGDLS and CDR2 YYNGEE. CDR3 length: 14 amino acids. The CDR3 DNA sequence: TGTGCCAGCAGCCCCCCGGGGAACGACTACGAGCAGTACTTC. Its protein product is CASSPPGNDYEQYF. The whole variable domain, filled in from reference TRBV9 and TRBJ2-7, reads DSGVTQTPKHLITATGQRVTLRCSPRSGDLSVYWYQQSLDQGLQFLIQYYNGEERAKGNILERFSAQQFPDLHSELNLSSLELGDSALYFCASSPPGNDYEQYFGPGTRLTVT.

The V and J genes are TRBV19 and TRBJ1-5; 10 bases line up with TRBD1. Unmatched junction bases numbered 13, after V lost 7 bases and J lost 4 bases. Germline V lookup: CDR1 LNHDA, CDR2 SQIVND (reference sequence). This CDR3 has 17 residues. The CDR3 loop is CASKVPGDRGGNQPQHF. CDR3 nucleotide sequence: TGTGCCAGTAAGGTTCCCGGGGACAGGGGTGGGAATCAGCCCCAGCATTTT.

V usage is TRBV6-6 and J usage is TRBJ1-1, with 8 positions matching TRBD1. Germline assignment: CDR1 MNHNY and CDR2 SVGAGI (reference sequence). V gave up 8 bases and J gave up 4 bases; unmatched junction bases: 12. The length of the CDR3 is 15 residues. The CDR3 DNA reads as TGTGCCAGCCTTGGGATCCCGACAGGGGCCACTGAAGCTTTCTTT. It codes for CASLGIPTGATEAFF.

The CDR3 region is CASSLTSPGNTEAFF. CDR3 nucleotide sequence: TGTGCCAGCAGCTTAACCAGCCCGGGGAACACTGAAGCTTTCTTT. V gene TRBV7-9 combines with J gene TRBJ1-1, with D hard to call. From germline, CDR1 is SEHNR and CDR2 FQNEAQ (reference sequence). Trimming stripped 2 bases from V and 1 base from J, with 11 bases between. CDR3 length: 15 amino acids.

CDR3 region: CASRLAGGYEQYF. The CDR3 DNA reads TGTGCCAGCAGGCTAGCGGGAGGGTACGAGCAGTACTTC. The J gene is TRBJ2-7, the V gene TRBV25-1; 12 bases align to TRBD2. V lost 6 bases to trimming and J lost 4 bases; unmatched junction nucleotides: 1. The CDR3 sequence is 13 residues long. Germline CDR1 reads MGHDK; CDR2 reads SYGVNS.

The rearrangement joins TRBV11-3 to TRBJ2-1; TRBD1 matches 7 bases. This CDR3 comprises 14 residues. Germline V gene lookup returns CDR1 SGHNT and CDR2 YENEEA. The trim removed 4 bases at V and 8 bases at J, leaving 8 bases unmatched. The CDR3 reads CASSSETGNYEQFF. CDR3 bases: TGTGCCAGCAGCTCCGAGACAGGGAACTATGAGCAGTTCTTC.

The chain couples TRBV6-1 to TRBJ2-5; 7 bases align to TRBD2. The CDR3 totals 14 residues. Per germline, CDR1 MNHNS and CDR2 SASEGT. J gave up 4 bases and V 5 bases, and 7 bases lay outside the gene matches. The CDR3 reads CASSSSGTPETQYF. In nucleotides, the CDR3 is TGTGCCAGCAGTTCGAGCGGGACCCCAGAGACCCAGTACTTC.